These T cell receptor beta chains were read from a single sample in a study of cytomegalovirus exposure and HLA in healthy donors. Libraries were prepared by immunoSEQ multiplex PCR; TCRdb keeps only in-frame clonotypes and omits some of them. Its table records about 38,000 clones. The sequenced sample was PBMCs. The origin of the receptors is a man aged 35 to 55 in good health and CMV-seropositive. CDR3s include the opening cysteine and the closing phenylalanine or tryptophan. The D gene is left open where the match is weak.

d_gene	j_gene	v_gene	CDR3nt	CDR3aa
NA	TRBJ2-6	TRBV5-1	TGCGCCAGCAGCTTGCCGGGGGATGGGGCCAACGTCCTGACTTTC	CASSLPGDGANVLTF
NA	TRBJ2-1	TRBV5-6	TGTGCCAGCACCTCACTCTACGCCTACAATGAGCAGTTCTTC	CASTSLYAYNEQFF
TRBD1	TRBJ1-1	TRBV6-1	TGTGCCAGCAGACCTACAGGGGCAGGGACTGAAGCTTTCTTT	CASRPTGAGTEAFF
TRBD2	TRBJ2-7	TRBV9	TGTGCCAGCACCACCGCCGGACTAGCGGCCGTTCAGTACTTC	CASTTAGLAAVQYF
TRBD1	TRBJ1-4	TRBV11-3	TGTGCCAGCAGCACCGCCTGGACAGGGAATGAAAAACTGTTTTTT	CASSTAWTGNEKLFF
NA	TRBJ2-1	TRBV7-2	TGTGCCAGCAGCCTTAGGACAGTATACAATGAGCAGTTCTTC	CASSLRTVYNEQFF
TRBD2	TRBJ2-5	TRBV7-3	TGTGCCAGCAGCTTAGGGGACTACCGAGGGTGGGAGCAGTACTTC	CASSLGDYRGWEQYF
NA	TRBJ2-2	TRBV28	TGTGCCAGCAGCCCCCTCAGGGTAACCGGGGAGCTGTTTTTT	CASSPLRVTGELFF
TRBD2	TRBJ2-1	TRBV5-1	TGCGCCAGCAGCTTGTCCAAACTTGGACTAGCGGGAACCTATGAGCAGTTCTTC	CASSLSKLGLAGTYEQFF
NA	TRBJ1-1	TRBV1	TGCACCAGCAGCCAAGATGAAGCCAACACTGAAGCTTTCTTT	CTSSQDEANTEAFF
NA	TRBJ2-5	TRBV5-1	TGCGCCAGCAGCTTGGGGCACATTCAAGAGACCCAGTACTTC	CASSLGHIQETQYF
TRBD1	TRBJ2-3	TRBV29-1	TGCAGCGTTGGTAAGGGGACAGGTAGCACAGATACGCAGTATTTT	CSVGKGTGSTDTQYF
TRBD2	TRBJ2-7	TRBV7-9	TGTGCCAGCAGCTTAGCCCTTGCGGCGGGAGCAACTTACGAGCAGTACTTC	CASSLALAAGATYEQYF
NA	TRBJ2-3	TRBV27	TGTGCCAGCAGTGGGGGAGGGGGAGGGGGTACAGATACGCAGTATTTT	CASSGGGGGGTDTQYF
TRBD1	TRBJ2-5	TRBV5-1	TGCGCCAGCAGCCCCCCGACAGGGATGAACGCGGAGACCCAGTACTTC	CASSPPTGMNAETQYF
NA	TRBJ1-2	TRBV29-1	TGCAGCGTTGGGGGGGTTATGAATGGCTACACCTTC	CSVGGVMNGYTF
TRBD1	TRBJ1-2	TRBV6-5	TGTGCCAGCACCCCGGACAGGGGGGGAAACTATGGCTACACCTTC	CASTPDRGGNYGYTF
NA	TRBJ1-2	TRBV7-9	TGTGCCAGCAGCTTAGATTGGACAGACCGGGATGGCTACACCTTC	CASSLDWTDRDGYTF
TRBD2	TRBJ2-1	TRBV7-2	TGTGCCAGCACCCCCCCCGTGGGGACTAGCGGGGCGCCACTGAATGAGCAGTTCTTC	CASTPPVGTSGAPLNEQFF
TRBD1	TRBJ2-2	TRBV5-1	TGCGCCAGCAGCATTTCGGACAGGATAAACACCGGGGAGCTGTTTTTT	CASSISDRINTGELFF
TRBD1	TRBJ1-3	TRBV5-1	TGCGCCAGCAGCTCGGGACAGGGAGGAAACACCATATATTTT	CASSSGQGGNTIYF
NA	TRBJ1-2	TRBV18	TGTGCCAGCTCACCACAGGGGAACTATGGCTACACCTTC	CASSPQGNYGYTF
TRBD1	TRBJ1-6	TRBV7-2	TGTGCCAGCAGCCTGACAGGGGTGAATTCACCCCTCCACTTT	CASSLTGVNSPLHF
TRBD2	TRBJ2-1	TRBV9	TGTGCCAGCACCCCGGAAGGGCTGCGGGAGGATGAGCAGTTCTTC	CASTPEGLREDEQFF
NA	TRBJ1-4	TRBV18	TGTGCCAGAACAGACGAGGGGGCAACTAATGAAAAACTGTTTTTT	CARTDEGATNEKLFF
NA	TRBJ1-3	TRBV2	TGTGCCAGCAGTGGGACAGTAGGAAACACCATATATTTT	CASSGTVGNTIYF
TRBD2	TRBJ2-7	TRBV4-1	TGCGCCAGCAGCCAACTTGGACTAGCGGGAGCCGAGCAGTACTTC	CASSQLGLAGAEQYF
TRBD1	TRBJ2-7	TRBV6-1	TGTGCCAGCAGTCCCGGGACCCCAGGGGGAAAGCAGTACTTC	CASSPGTPGGKQYF